This TCR beta chain was recovered during a study of shared clonotypes between healthy human individuals. Generated by immunoSEQ multiplex PCR, the TCRdb table keeps only in-frame clones and is missing some. The table shows around 2.5 million clones, with 93% occurring only once. Trimming removed 1 base from V and 6 bases from J, with 8 bases in between. The CDR3 sequence is 13 residues long. Germline V lookup: CDR1 SSHAT, CDR2 FNYEAQ (reference sequence). The sequence came from a young man in good health. Some clones in this sample may be carry-over from other donors' samples. Sequencing was performed on naive CD4+ T cells from PBMCs. The subset was: CD45RA+ positively selected. The rearrangement uses TRBV7-7 and TRBJ2-3; no reliable D call. The CDR3 DNA is TGTGCCAGCAGCTTAGGGGCACGGGATACGCAGTATTTT. Encoded protein: CASSLGARDTQYF.